Each of the 27 T cell receptor beta chains below was sequenced from the same sample in a study of T cells in localized non-small cell lung cancer. Repertoires were generated with immunoSEQ multiplex PCR, while TCRdb's copy carries only in-frame clones and drops some. The sample holds about 74,000 clones, around 84% seen once. The sequencing used peripheral blood, collected before any cancer treatment. These receptors were taken from a female donor over 55 with stage I lung adenocarcinoma.

The chain carries TRBV10-3 and TRBJ2-7; no definite D call. The CDR3 loop spans 12 amino acids. The V gene lost 2 bases and the J gene lost 6 bases, with 8 bases spanning the gap. Germline values: CDR1 ENHRY, CDR2 SYGVKD. The CDR3 DNA reads as TGTGCCATCAGTGAGCGGGTTTTCGAGCAGTACTTC. As protein: CAISERVFEQYF.

The J gene is TRBJ2-7, the V gene TRBV19; 8 bases fit TRBD2. The CDR3 is 17 amino acids. The V segment lost 2 bases and the J segment 3 bases; nucleotides outside the gene matches: 12. Per the germline V gene, CDR1 is LNHDA and CDR2 is SQIVND (reference sequence). This CDR3 is CASSIQAGATGGYEQYF. CDR3 bases: TGTGCCAGTAGTATACAAGCGGGAGCGACAGGAGGCTACGAGCAGTACTTC.

The V gene is TRBV7-3, the J gene TRBJ1-4; D is unclear. The length of the CDR3 is 15 residues. V lost 2 bases, J lost 5 bases, and 12 bases lay in between. Germline loops: CDR1 SGHTA, CDR2 FQGTGA. CDR3 nucleotides: TGTGCCAGCAGCTTATCAAGGTGGCGGAATGAAAAACTGTTTTTT. Its translation: CASSLSRWRNEKLFF. Full variable domain (missing parts from reference TRBV7-3 and TRBJ1-4): GAGVSQTPSNKVTEKGKYVELRCDPISGHTALYWYRQSLGQGPEFLIYFQGTGAADDSGLPNDRFFAVRPEGSVSTLKIQRTERGDSAVYLCASSLSRWRNEKLFFGSGTQLSVL.

A remark on this clone: The junction and the germline gene differ at one end; a read error may be behind it. Other nucleotide sequences in the sample specify the same CDR3. CDR3 sequence: CASSVGMGQQYEQYF. Here the CDR3 DNA reads TGTGCCAGTAGCGTAGGTATGGGACAGCAGTACGAGCAGTACTTC. The rearrangement uses TRBV9 and TRBJ2-7; 7 positions match TRBD1. Germline V gene data show CDR1 as SGDLS and CDR2 as YYNGEE. This CDR3 spans 15 amino acids.

The chain combines TRBV14 with TRBJ2-3; D is ambiguous. CDR3 length: 16 residues. Germline lookup yields CDR1 SGHDN and CDR2 FVKESK. V lost 4 bases to trimming and J lost 0 bases, with 14 bases between them. The CDR3 sequence is CASSPNRVRSTDTQYF. The CDR3, as DNA: TGTGCCAGCAGCCCCAACCGGGTCAGGAGCACAGATACGCAGTATTTT.

The V and J genes are TRBV5-1 and TRBJ1-2; no clear D gene. V gave up 5 bases and J gave up 1 base, with 6 bases separating them. The CDR3 length is 12 residues. Germline CDR1 reads SGHRS; CDR2 reads YFSETQ. As DNA, the CDR3 is TGCGCCAGCAGATACGATAACTATGGCTACACCTTC. Translated, it gives CASRYDNYGYTF.

The table lists this clone with a count of one. V and J are TRBV9 and TRBJ2-3; 9 nucleotides line up with TRBD1. Unmatched junction bases numbered 12, after V lost 3 bases and J lost 4 bases. This CDR3 contains 17 residues. Germline-derived CDR1 and CDR2 are SGDLS and YYNGEE. CDR3 sequence (DNA): TGTGCCAGCAGCGCCCACAGGGGGCAGGGTCGGTCAGATACGCAGTATTTT. Its protein is CASSAHRGQGRSDTQYF.

The rearrangement links TRBV7-3 to TRBJ2-3; the match to TRBD2 covers 9 bases. CDR1 and CDR2 from the germline V gene are SGHTA and FQGTGA. The trim removed 3 bases at V and 2 bases at J, leaving 6 bases unmatched. The CDR3 length is 16 residues. The CDR3 DNA sequence: TGTGCCAGCAGCTTTGTCGCGGGGGGGGCCACAGATACGCAGTATTTT. It translates to CASSFVAGGATDTQYF.

The V gene is TRBV6-4, the J gene TRBJ1-6, with TRBD1 identical over 8 bases. The junction had 9 bases not matched to a gene; V was cut back by 5 bases and J by 9 bases. The CDR3 is made up of 15 amino acids. Germline CDR1 and CDR2: MRHNA and SNTAGT. In DNA, the CDR3 is TGTGCCAGCAGTCGACCCCAGGGGGCAATTTCACCCCTCCACTTT. This translates into CASSRPQGAISPLHF.

CDR3 sequence: CASSLSVAGELFF. CDR3 nucleotides: TGCGCCAGCAGCTTGTCTGTGGCCGGGGAGCTGTTTTTT. The rearrangement uses TRBV5-1 and TRBJ2-2; D gene uncertain. The CDR3 sequence is 13 residues long. With 1 base removed from V and 6 bases from J, the gap between germline ends came to 7 bases. Germline-derived CDR1 and CDR2 are SGHRS and YFSETQ.

V usage is TRBV11-2 and J usage is TRBJ2-1; D is uncertain. Germline lookup yields CDR1 SGHAT and CDR2 FQNNGV. The CDR3 has 14 amino acids. The V end lost 5 bases, the J end lost 8 bases, and 16 bases lay between the germline ends. The CDR3 region is CASSPPHDRDEQFF. As DNA, the CDR3 is TGTGCCAGCAGCCCCCCTCATGATAGGGATGAGCAGTTCTTC.

This clone has just one count. CDR3 bases: TGCGCCAGCAGCTCGCAGGGGTTGGCAGATACGCAGTATTTT. This gives the protein CASSSQGLADTQYF. The chain combines TRBV5-1 with TRBJ2-3, with a possible D match to TRBD1 (6 bases). The V gene lost 3 bases and the J gene lost 4 bases, with 12 bases spanning the gap. Germline V gene sequence: CDR1 SGHRS, CDR2 YFSETQ. The CDR3 extends over 14 amino acids. Full variable domain (rest looked up from reference TRBV5-1 and TRBJ2-3): KAGVTQTPRYLIKTRGQQVTLSCSPISGHRSVSWYQQTPGQGLQFLFEYFSETQRNKGNFPGRFSGRQFSNSRSEMNVSTLELGDSALYLCASSSQGLADTQYFGPGTRLTVL.

The rearrangement uses TRBV6-6 and TRBJ1-4, with D uncertain. Trimming cost V 0 bases and J 7 bases, with 9 bases left between them. The CDR3 has 14 residues. Germline V gene sequence: CDR1 MNHNY, CDR2 SVGAGI (reference sequence). The CDR3 region is CASSYSYNSEKLFF. CDR3 DNA sequence: TGTGCCAGCAGTTACTCGTATAACTCTGAAAAACTGTTTTTT.

V is TRBV7-3 and J is TRBJ2-1; no clear D. The V gene's germline CDR1 is SGHTA and CDR2 FQGTGA. CDR3 length: 12 residues. V was pared by 5 bases and J by 10 bases, with 12 bases between. The CDR3 sequence: CASSAPKGEQFF. DNA of the CDR3: TGTGCCAGCAGCGCCCCAAAGGGCGAGCAGTTCTTC.

This clone appeared a single time. The rearrangement links TRBV19 to TRBJ2-7; 8 bases are shared with TRBD1. The CDR3 is made up of 15 amino acids. The germline V gene encodes CDR1 LNHDA and CDR2 SQIVND (reference sequence). After removal of 6 bases from V and 2 bases from J, the junction contained 9 bases not matched to a gene. The CDR3 sequence is CASRRQDRAPYEQYF. The CDR3 coding sequence is TGTGCCAGTAGGAGGCAGGACAGGGCACCCTACGAGCAGTACTTC.

V usage is TRBV5-1 and J usage is TRBJ2-5, with a tentative D call TRBD2 (5 bases). CDR1 is SGHRS and CDR2 is YFSETQ in the germline V gene. V shed 2 bases and J shed 11 bases, with 19 bases lying between them. The CDR3 contains 14 residues. In DNA, the CDR3 is TGCGCCAGCAGCTTACAAGCGGAGCACGGAGAGCAGTACTTC. It specifies CASSLQAEHGEQYF.

The chain is built from TRBV9 and TRBJ1-5; possible D gene TRBD1, 5 bases. The CDR3 spans 14 residues. Germline V gives CDR1 SGDLS, CDR2 YYNGEE. Deletions cut 0 bases from V and 7 bases from J, with 11 bases between. The CDR3 bases are TGTGCCAGCAGCGTAGACTCAGGGCGACAGCCCCAGCATTTT. The encoded protein is CASSVDSGRQPQHF.

V usage is TRBV7-8 and J usage is TRBJ1-1; D is perhaps TRBD1 (6 bases). Germline lookup yields CDR1 SGHVS and CDR2 FQNEAQ. V was shortened by 1 base and J by 5 bases, with 14 bases between the two germline ends. CDR3 size: 15 residues. The CDR3 reads CASSLVGTGITEAFF. Written as DNA, the CDR3 is TGTGCCAGCAGCTTAGTAGGAACAGGGATTACTGAAGCTTTCTTT.

The chain couples TRBV6-1 to TRBJ1-2; unclear D gene. Germline V gene lookup returns CDR1 MNHNS and CDR2 SASEGT. V dropped 4 bases and J dropped 3 bases, with 9 bases sitting between them. This CDR3 is built from 13 residues. CDR3 sequence (DNA): TGTGCCAGCAGTGCCCGACGGGACTATGGCTACACCTTC. This gives the protein CASSARRDYGYTF.

The CDR3 sequence: CASSPRLAGAETQYF. In DNA form, the CDR3 reads TGTGCCAGCTCACCACGGCTAGCGGGGGCGGAGACCCAGTACTTC. The chain combines TRBV18 with TRBJ2-5; 10 positions agree with TRBD2. Germline V gene sequence: CDR1 KGHSH, CDR2 LQKENI. The CDR3 is 15 amino acids. V dropped 1 base and J dropped 5; count of bases not matched to a gene: 4.

The V and J genes are TRBV4-1 and TRBJ1-6; TRBD1 matches at 8 bases. CDR1 and CDR2 from the germline V gene are MGHRA and YSYEKL. Trimming removed 0 bases from V and 10 bases from J; junction bases left unmatched: 5. This CDR3 is 15 amino acids long. The CDR3 sequence is CASSQDQGAASPLHF. As DNA, the CDR3 is TGCGCCAGCAGCCAAGATCAGGGGGCAGCGTCACCCCTCCACTTT.

This chain links TRBV19 with TRBJ1-3; D may be TRBD1 (5 bases). There are 14 residues in the CDR3. V was pared by 6 bases and J by 0 bases, with 9 bases between. Germline V gene data show CDR1 as LNHDA and CDR2 as SQIVND (reference sequence). This CDR3 reads CASSSTASGNTIYF. In DNA, the CDR3 is TGTGCCAGTAGCTCGACAGCCTCTGGAAACACCATATATTTT.

The CDR3 region has the DNA TGCGCCAGCAGTGAGCTCCCGAAGGGGGGCAATCAGCCCCAGCATTTT. As protein: CASSELPKGGNQPQHF. This chain connects TRBV10-2 to TRBJ1-5, with D possibly TRBD1 on 6 matching bases. CDR1 is WSHSY and CDR2 is SAAADI in the germline V gene. Trimming cost V 2 bases and J 2 bases, with 13 bases left between them. This CDR3 region has 16 residues.

The chain uses TRBV5-4 and TRBJ1-6; weak D call: TRBD1 (5 bases). V dropped 4 bases and J dropped 9 bases, with 14 bases sitting between them. Germline CDR1 is SGHNT and CDR2 is YYREEE (reference sequence). This CDR3 region has 14 residues. The CDR3 DNA reads TGTGCCAGCAGCACCCGGACAAAGGCTTCACCCCTCCACTTT. Protein: CASSTRTKASPLHF. The complete variable domain, with remaining parts taken from reference TRBV5-4 and TRBJ1-6, reads ETGVTQSPTHLIKTRGQQVTLRCSSQSGHNTVSWYQQALGQGPQFIFQYYREEENGRGNFPPRFSGLQFPNYSSELNVNALELDDSALYLCASSTRTKASPLHFGNGTRLTVT.

This sequence joins TRBV27 and TRBJ2-1; possibly TRBD1 or TRBD2 for D (6 bases each). Trimming shortened V by 6 bases and J by 3 bases, and 15 bases separated the two germline ends. CDR3 length: 15 amino acids. In germline, CDR1 is MNHEY, CDR2 SMNVEV (reference sequence). The CDR3 here is CASRRGGGNYNEQFF. The CDR3 DNA follows: TGTGCCAGCAGGAGAGGAGGGGGGAACTACAATGAGCAGTTCTTC.

This chain connects TRBV21-1 to TRBJ2-7; the table's D gene call, TRBD2, was not cross checked with the DNA. TRBV21-1 is reported as a pseudogene. The CDR3 is made up of 15 amino acids. CDR3 loop: CASSNLTAGNGEQYF. CDR3 nucleotides: TGTGCCAGCAGCAACCTGACAGCGGGGAACGGCGAGCAGTACTTC.

J is TRBJ1-5 and V is TRBV4-3; D gene uncertain. The CDR3 loop spans 13 amino acids. Trimming shortened V by 0 bases and J by 4 bases, and 4 bases separated the two germline ends. CDR1 is LGHNA, CDR2 YSLEER, per germline. CDR3 nucleotides: TGCGCCAGCAGCCAAGATTGGAATCAGCCCCAGCATTTT. The encoded protein is CASSQDWNQPQHF.